This note documents a single T cell receptor (beta chain) sequence. This record comes from a study of cytomegalovirus exposure and HLA in healthy donors. PCR employed 60 Vbeta and 13 Jbeta primers. TCRdb keeps only in-frame clones here, not all; method: immunoSEQ multiplex PCR. The sample has some 60,000 clones, 75% to 85% seen once. CDR1 and CDR2 (germline): MNHNS, SASEGT. Deletions cut 2 bases from V and 2 bases from J, with 9 bases between. The CDR3 extends over 14 amino acids. The chain recombines TRBV6-1 with TRBJ2-5; D uncertain. The sample comprised PBMCs. The receptor was isolated from a male donor in good health and CMV-seronegative. CDR3 in DNA: TGTGCCAGCAGTGAAACCCAGCGACAAGAGACCCAGTACTTC. It encodes CASSETQRQETQYF.